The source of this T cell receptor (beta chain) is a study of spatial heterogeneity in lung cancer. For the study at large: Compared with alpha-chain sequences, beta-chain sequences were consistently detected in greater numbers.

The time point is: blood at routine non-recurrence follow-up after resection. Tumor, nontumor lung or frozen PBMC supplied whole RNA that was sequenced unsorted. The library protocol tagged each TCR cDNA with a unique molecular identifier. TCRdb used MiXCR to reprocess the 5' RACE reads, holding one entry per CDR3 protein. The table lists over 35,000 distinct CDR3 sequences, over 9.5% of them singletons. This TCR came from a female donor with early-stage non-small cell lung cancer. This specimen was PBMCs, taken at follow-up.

CDR3 region: CSADGDRDRGHGYTF. For the CDR3, the DNA is TGCAGCGCCGACGGGGATCGGGACAGGGGACATGGCTACACCTTC. The chain couples TRBV29-1 to TRBJ1-2; 10 bases fit TRBD1. J was trimmed by 6 bases and V by 7 bases; bases with no gene match: 14. This CDR3 comprises 15 residues. Germline CDR1 reads SQVTM; CDR2 reads ANQGSEA.